Presented here are 30 T cell receptor beta chains from one specimen sequenced in a study of beta chain features in type 1 diabetes. Expressed TCRB transcripts were sequenced, since all the RNA that had been isolated was reverse transcribed. TCRdb's table, derived via immunoSEQ multiplex PCR, lists solely in-frame clones and lacks some. The sample shows around 310,000 clones, 11% of them seen only once. Sequenced input: naive CD4+ T cells from blood. Receptors originate from a woman aged 25 to 39 in good health.

The chain links TRBV7-2 to TRBJ2-7; 11 bases are a match to TRBD2. Trimming removed 3 bases from V and 0 bases from J; junction bases left unmatched: 7. The V gene's germline CDR1 is SGHTA and CDR2 FQGNSA. The CDR3 is 17 residues long. CDR3 in amino acids: CASSFRTSGLTSYEQYF. The CDR3 region has the DNA TGTGCCAGCAGCTTTAGGACTAGCGGGCTCACCTCCTACGAGCAGTACTTC.

This clone was found a few times. The sample carries other DNA sequences with the same CDR3. The J gene is TRBJ2-3, the V gene TRBV18; D remains unclear. There are 13 residues in the CDR3. V lost 6 bases and J 3 bases, leaving 10 bases between the germline ends. Germline V gene data show CDR1 as KGHSH and CDR2 as LQKENI. CDR3 nucleotide sequence: TGTGCCAGCTCCCCTGGCGGTACAGATACGCAGTATTTT. It specifies CASSPGGTDTQYF.

This clone was counted a few times. CDR3 sequence (DNA): TGCAGCGCCCGGGGTACTCTTAATGAAAAACTGTTTTTT. Translated: CSARGTLNEKLFF. The chain is built from TRBV29-1 and TRBJ1-4; D ambiguous. The CDR3 totals 13 residues. Germline V lookup: CDR1 SQVTM, CDR2 ANQGSEA. Trimming took 7 bases from V and 4 from J, leaving 13 bases between them. Looking up the rest from reference TRBV29-1 and TRBJ1-4 gives the full variable domain: SAVISQKPSRDICQRGTSLTIQCQVDSQVTMMFWYRQQPGQSLTLIATANQGSEATYESGFVIDKFPISRPNLTFSTLTVSNMSPEDSSIYLCSARGTLNEKLFFGSGTQLSVL.

This chain joins TRBV7-9 and TRBJ2-3, with D possibly TRBD2 on 6 matching bases. The V and J ends lost 4 bases and 3 bases respectively, with 8 bases between them. CDR3 length: 13 amino acids. CDR1 and CDR2 (germline): SEHNR, FQNEAQ (reference sequence). CDR3 sequence reads: CASSWAGTDTQYF. The CDR3 DNA reads as TGTGCCAGCAGCTGGGCGGGGACAGATACGCAGTATTTT.

This clone was counted only a few times. V usage is TRBV29-1 and J usage is TRBJ2-1, with 10 bases lining up with TRBD2. V dropped 1 base and J dropped 6; count of bases not matched to a gene: 0. This CDR3 is 13 amino acids long. Germline assignment: CDR1 SQVTM and CDR2 ANQGSEA. CDR3 loop: CSVEGLAGNEQFF. The CDR3 DNA is TGCAGCGTTGAAGGACTAGCGGGCAATGAGCAGTTCTTC.

This clone was seen a few times. This chain connects TRBV4-3 to TRBJ2-1, with 15 nucleotides matching TRBD2. The CDR3 contains 17 residues. The germline gives CDR1 LGHNA, CDR2 YSLEER. The V segment lost 1 base and the J segment 8 bases; nucleotides outside the gene matches: 6. CDR3 bases: TGCGCCAGCAGCCAAGGGACTAGCGGGAGGGCCCTCGATGAGCAGTTCTTC. As protein: CASSQGTSGRALDEQFF.

The chain carries TRBV7-9 and TRBJ2-7, with 9 nucleotides matching TRBD2. CDR3 length: 16 amino acids. CDR1 SEHNR and CDR2 FQNEAQ come from the germline V gene (reference sequence). J gave up 6 bases and V 4 bases, and 13 bases lay outside the gene matches. The CDR3 bases are TGTGCCAGCAGCTCTCTTCCTAGCGGGGATCTCGTCGAGCAGTACTTC. This encodes CASSSLPSGDLVEQYF.

The J gene is TRBJ2-4, the V gene TRBV28; TRBD1 aligns across 7 bases. Trimming cost V 5 bases and J 15 bases; bases outside gene matches: 10. From germline, CDR1 is MDHEN and CDR2 SYDVKM. CDR3 length equals 12 residues. CDR3 nucleotide sequence: TGTGCCAGCAGTCTCGGACAGGACTCTCGGTACTTC. Encoded protein: CASSLGQDSRYF. The full variable domain, with the rest looked up from reference TRBV28 and TRBJ2-4, is DVKVTQSSRYLVKRTGEKVFLECVQDMDHENMFWYRQDPGLGLRLIYFSYDVKMKEKGDIPEGYSVSREKKERFSLILESASTNQTSMYLCASSLGQDSRYFGAGTRLSVL.

This clone has more than one count but fewer than ten. V is TRBV28 and J is TRBJ2-5, with D possibly matching TRBD2 (6 bases). V gave up 5 bases and J gave up 8 bases, with 24 bases separating them. This CDR3 is 16 amino acids long. Germline CDR1 is MDHEN and CDR2 is SYDVKM. The CDR3 coding sequence is TGTGCCAGCAGTGACCAGAGGGACTGGCGGACTCCCACCCAGTACTTC. Its protein product is CASSDQRDWRTPTQYF.

This clone was picked up a small number of times. The gene calls are TRBV5-1 and TRBJ1-2; no clear D. The germline V gene has CDR1 SGHRS and CDR2 YFSETQ. V was shortened by 4 bases and J by 3 bases, with 7 bases between the two germline ends. This CDR3 contains 12 residues. In DNA, the CDR3 is TGCGCCAGCAGCCCCGGGGACTATGGCTACACCTTC. It codes for CASSPGDYGYTF.

The sample holds a few counts of this clone. The chain recombines TRBV2 with TRBJ2-4, with TRBD2 as a possible D gene (6 bases). The germline V gene encodes CDR1 SNHLY and CDR2 FYNNEI. The CDR3 spans 16 residues. V lost 7 bases and J lost 0, with 16 bases in between. CDR3 bases: TGTGCCAGCACCCCGTCGCTCGGGGGAGCCAAAAACATTCAGTACTTC. Protein: CASTPSLGGAKNIQYF.

This clone was found a few times. This sample includes further DNA sequences coding for the same CDR3. This chain connects TRBV28 to TRBJ1-5; 8 nucleotides align to TRBD1. The CDR3 extends over 14 amino acids. CDR1 is MDHEN, CDR2 SYDVKM, per germline. V lost 4 bases, J lost 5 bases, and 4 bases stayed unmatched. The CDR3 loop reads CASSSGQGDQPQHF. CDR3 coding DNA: TGTGCCAGCAGTTCAGGACAGGGCGATCAGCCCCAGCATTTT.

The chain joins TRBV7-2 to TRBJ2-5, with 8 bases that match TRBD1. Trimming took 5 bases from V and 1 from J; bases not matched to a gene: 3. CDR1 and CDR2 from the germline V gene are SGHTA and FQGNSA. This CDR3 is 14 amino acids long. CDR3 coding DNA: TGTGCCAGCAGCCAGGGGGCGGTCCAAGAGACCCAGTACTTC. Translation: CASSQGAVQETQYF.

This clone was detected a few times. V usage is TRBV7-9 and J usage is TRBJ2-7; 9 nucleotides agree with TRBD1. CDR1 is SEHNR and CDR2 is FQNEAQ in the germline V gene (reference sequence). The J segment lost 3 bases and the V segment lost 5 bases, leaving 8 bases of the junction unmatched. The CDR3 loop spans 15 amino acids. In nucleotides, the CDR3 is TGTGCCAGCAGCCCATTACAGGGGGCGAGCTACGAGCAGTACTTC. Translation: CASSPLQGASYEQYF.

The chain is built from TRBV7-3 and TRBJ2-5; 9 nucleotides agree with TRBD2. Trimming cost V 6 bases and J 5 bases; bases outside gene matches: 10. Germline values: CDR1 SGHTA, CDR2 FQGTGA. This CDR3 spans 15 amino acids. CDR3 region: CASSPGTSFFETQYF. CDR3 DNA sequence: TGTGCCAGCAGTCCCGGGACTAGCTTCTTTGAGACCCAGTACTTC.

This clone was seen only a few times. The chain is built from TRBV7-2 and TRBJ2-1, with D perhaps matching TRBD2 (6 bases). V was clipped by 5 bases and J by 7 bases, with 21 bases between them. CDR1 is SGHTA, CDR2 FQGNSA, per germline. This CDR3 has 16 residues. CDR3 coding DNA: TGTGCCAGCAGCCCCGCTCGGTCGCGGGACTGGAATGAGCAGTTCTTC. Its protein product is CASSPARSRDWNEQFF. Variable domain in full (rest from reference TRBV7-2 and TRBJ2-1): GAGVSQSPSNKVTEKGKDVELRCDPISGHTALYWYRQSLGQGLEFLIYFQGNSAPDKSGLPSDRFSAERTGGSVSTLTIQRTQQEDSAVYLCASSPARSRDWNEQFFGPGTRLTVL.

The rearrangement joins TRBV7-2 to TRBJ2-5; a possible D gene is TRBD2 (5 bases). The CDR3 loop spans 13 amino acids. V gave up 5 bases and J gave up 4 bases, with 11 bases separating them. Per germline, CDR1 SGHTA and CDR2 FQGNSA. As DNA, the CDR3 is TGTGCCAGCAGCCAAGGACGGGGAGAGACCCAGTACTTC. This sequence encodes CASSQGRGETQYF.

The V gene is TRBV28, the J gene TRBJ2-7, with 7 bases aligning to TRBD2. Per germline, CDR1 MDHEN and CDR2 SYDVKM. CDR3 length equals 17 residues. After removal of 2 bases from V and 1 base from J, the junction contained 11 bases not matched to a gene. The CDR3: CASSLGSVAGESYEQYF. The CDR3 bases are TGTGCCAGCAGTTTAGGGTCCGTGGCGGGGGAATCCTACGAGCAGTACTTC.

This clone appeared a few times. The J gene is TRBJ2-1, the V gene TRBV21-1; TRBD2 was called by the table and not checked on the DNA. TRBV21-1 is assigned pseudogene status. This CDR3 region has 13 residues. The CDR3 nucleotides are TGTGCCCAGGGAGGGAGAGACAACAATGAGCAGTTCTTC. Encoded protein: CAQGGRDNNEQFF.

The CDR3 reads CASSQEGQGAYGYTF. CDR3 nucleotides: TGCGCCAGCAGCCAAGAGGGACAGGGAGCCTATGGCTACACCTTC. This chain joins TRBV4-3 and TRBJ1-2; 9 nucleotides match TRBD1. Germline V gene lookup returns CDR1 LGHNA and CDR2 YSLEER. This CDR3 is built from 15 residues. With 0 bases clipped from V and 4 bases from J, the junction kept 3 bases outside the gene matches.

In this sample, this clone turned up a few times. The gene calls are TRBV18 and TRBJ2-1; 11 nucleotides line up with TRBD2. Germline V gene data show CDR1 as KGHSH and CDR2 as LQKENI. V lost 4 bases, J lost 2 bases, and 13 bases stayed unmatched. This CDR3 is 19 amino acids long. CDR3 nucleotides: TGTGCCAGCTCACTCAGCCGAGGGACTAGCGGATTAACCTACAATGAGCAGTTCTTC. Translated: CASSLSRGTSGLTYNEQFF.

The V call is TRBV4-2, the J call TRBJ2-2; TRBD1 matches at 7 bases. This CDR3 region has 16 residues. Per the germline V gene, CDR1 is LGHNA and CDR2 is YNFKEQ. Germline trimming cut 0 bases from V and 7 bases from J; bases unmatched to any gene: 8. The CDR3 reads CASSQDPYRGYGELFF. CDR3 nucleotide sequence: TGTGCCAGCAGCCAAGATCCGTACAGGGGATACGGGGAGCTGTTTTTT.

The J gene is TRBJ2-1, the V gene TRBV6-5; 7 bases map to TRBD2. V was pared by 7 bases and J by 0 bases, with 6 bases of the junction left unmatched. This CDR3 region has 15 residues. Germline V gene sequence: CDR1 MNHEY, CDR2 SVGAGI. CDR3 loop: CASTEGLLSYNEQFF. The CDR3 DNA follows: TGTGCCAGCACCGAGGGACTACTCTCCTACAATGAGCAGTTCTTC.

This clone was observed a handful of times. This rearrangement joins TRBV29-1 to TRBJ2-4; 10 nucleotides align to TRBD2. V dropped 5 bases and J dropped 7; count of bases not matched to a gene: 8. Germline CDR1 reads SQVTM; CDR2 reads ANQGSEA. The length of the CDR3 is 14 residues. The DNA of the CDR3 is TGCAGCGTTAGTCTAGCGGGAGAAATGAACATTCAGTACTTC. Protein: CSVSLAGEMNIQYF. Variable domain in full (rest from reference TRBV29-1 and TRBJ2-4): SAVISQKPSRDICQRGTSLTIQCQVDSQVTMMFWYRQQPGQSLTLIATANQGSEATYESGFVIDKFPISRPNLTFSTLTVSNMSPEDSSIYLCSVSLAGEMNIQYFGAGTRLSVL.

A few counts support this clone. The J gene is TRBJ2-1, the V gene TRBV7-3; 9 bases line up with TRBD1. This CDR3 comprises 15 residues. The trim removed 2 bases at V and 3 bases at J, leaving 2 bases unmatched. Germline lookup yields CDR1 SGHTA and CDR2 FQGTGA. The DNA of the CDR3 is TGTGCCAGCAGCTTAGGACAGGGGATCTACAATGAGCAGTTCTTC. It encodes CASSLGQGIYNEQFF.

The rearrangement links TRBV7-9 to TRBJ2-4, with 12 bases matching TRBD2. In germline, CDR1 is SEHNR, CDR2 FQNEAQ (reference sequence). V shed 5 bases, J shed 7 bases, and the junction held 6 bases outside the gene matches. This CDR3 spans 15 amino acids. For the CDR3, the DNA is TGTGCCAGCAGCCCGAGTGGGACTAGCGGGAACATTCAGTACTTC. It is translated as CASSPSGTSGNIQYF.

The rearrangement links TRBV7-9 to TRBJ1-1; D possibly corresponds to TRBD1 (6 bases). The V end lost 4 bases, the J end lost 2 bases, and 14 bases lay between the germline ends. This CDR3 comprises 15 residues. Germline V gives CDR1 SEHNR, CDR2 FQNEAQ (reference sequence). In DNA, the CDR3 is TGTGCCAGCAGCTCCGTCGACAGGCCAAACACTGAAGCTTTCTTT. Its translation is CASSSVDRPNTEAFF.

The J gene is TRBJ2-7, the V gene TRBV27; a possible D gene is TRBD2 (6 bases). V shed 5 bases and J shed 7 bases, with 27 bases lying between them. The germline V gene has CDR1 MNHEY and CDR2 SMNVEV (reference sequence). This CDR3 is built from 17 residues. In DNA, the CDR3 is TGTGCCAGCAGTCTCCTCGGGACTTTGGGCTCGAGGAGGGAGCAGTACTTC. Its protein is CASSLLGTLGSRREQYF.

This clone was counted a few times. The chain joins TRBV16 to TRBJ2-7; D gene unclear. CDR1 is KGHSY, CDR2 FQNENV, per germline. The CDR3 totals 13 residues. The germline V and J ends were trimmed by 2 bases and 6 bases, with 11 bases remaining between them. The CDR3 reads CASSQAPRGEQYF. DNA of the CDR3: TGTGCCAGCAGCCAAGCCCCCCGCGGCGAGCAGTACTTC.

There are a few counts of this clone. The V call is TRBV28, the J call TRBJ2-7; 9 bases fit TRBD1. The CDR3 length is 11 residues. Germline CDR1 and CDR2: MDHEN and SYDVKM. Trimming removed 5 bases from V and 13 bases from J; junction bases left unmatched: 6. Written as DNA, the CDR3 is TGTGCCAGCAGTATAGACAGGGGGACATACTTC. Amino acid sequence: CASSIDRGTYF.